Below, one T cell receptor (beta chain) is given with its context. TCRdb processed the 5' RACE reads anew with MiXCR; each CDR3 protein has one entry. The repertoire holds approximately 400,000 distinct CDR3 sequences, with roughly 26% as singletons. This sample was included in a study of T-cell memory formation after mild COVID-19. The germline V and J ends were trimmed by 6 bases and 3 bases, with 12 bases remaining between them. The CDR3 is 13 amino acids. Germline CDR1 SGHAT, CDR2 FQNNGV. The rearrangement uses TRBV11-2 and TRBJ2-7, with a weak D call TRBD1 (6 bases). Input material: PBMCs or a T cell subset sorted from them (not recorded which). The clonotype originates from an adult woman who had mild COVID-19 (a few samples of this study predate the infection). Cell type and time point are not known. DNA for the CDR3: TGTGCCAGCAGTCAAGACAGGTACTACGAGCAGTACTTC. Protein product: CASSQDRYYEQYF.